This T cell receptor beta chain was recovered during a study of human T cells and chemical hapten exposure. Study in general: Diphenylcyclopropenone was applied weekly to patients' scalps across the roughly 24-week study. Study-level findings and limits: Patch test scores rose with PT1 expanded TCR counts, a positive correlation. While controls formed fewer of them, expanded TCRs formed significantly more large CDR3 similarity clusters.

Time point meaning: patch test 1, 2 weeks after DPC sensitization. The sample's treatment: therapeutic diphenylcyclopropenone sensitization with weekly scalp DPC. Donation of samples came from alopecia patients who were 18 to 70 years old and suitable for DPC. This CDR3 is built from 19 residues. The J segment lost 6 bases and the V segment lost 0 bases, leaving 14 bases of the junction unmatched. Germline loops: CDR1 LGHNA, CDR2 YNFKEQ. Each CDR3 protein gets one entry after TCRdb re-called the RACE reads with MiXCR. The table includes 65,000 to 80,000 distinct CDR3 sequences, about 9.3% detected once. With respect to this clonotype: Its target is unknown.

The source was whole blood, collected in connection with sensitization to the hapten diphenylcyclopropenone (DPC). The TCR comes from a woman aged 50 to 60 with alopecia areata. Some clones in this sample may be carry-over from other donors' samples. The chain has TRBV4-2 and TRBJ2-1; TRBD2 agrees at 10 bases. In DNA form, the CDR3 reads TGTGCCAGCAGCCAAGAATGGCTAGCGGGAGACATCGCCTGCAATGAGCAGTTCTTC. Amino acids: CASSQEWLAGDIACNEQFF.